This paragraph covers one T cell receptor beta chain sequence. This sample was taken from a study of blood T cell repertoires in COVID-19. As for the study in general: Acute and convalescent COVID-19 samples came from the United States, Italy and Spain. The analysed material was cDNA or gDNA that came from T cells, B-cell-depleted T cells, or PBMCs.

In the original analysis: Using reference gene primer amplification, nucleated cell counts were estimated. The method was immunoSEQ multiplex PCR; TCRdb's version includes in-frame clones alone and lacks a portion of them. V, J and clone size reflect that table, while D and trimming were determined from the DNA. The sample carries over 150,000 clones, around 87% recorded once. This clonotype was sampled from a man aged 40-49 years with active or convalescent COVID-19. The material sequenced was peripheral blood.

The CDR3: CATNDRGGTNEKLFF. CDR3 DNA sequence: TGTGCCACTAACGACAGGGGCGGAACTAATGAAAAACTGTTTTTT. The gene calls are TRBV19 and TRBJ1-4; TRBD1 matches 8 bases. Losses at the gene ends were 10 bases for V and 1 base for J; bases not matched to a gene: 8. Germline V lookup: CDR1 LNHDA, CDR2 SQIVND (reference sequence). The CDR3 is 15 residues long.